Each of the 15 T cell receptor beta chains below was sequenced from the same sample in a study of blood T cell repertoires in COVID-19. The protocol was immunoSEQ multiplex PCR, while the TCRdb copy is restricted to in-frame clones and leaves out a portion. The sample contains about 150,000 clones, about 85% of which appear only once. Sequencing input: peripheral blood. The receptors were sampled from a man aged 60 to 75 with COVID-19, enrolled during active disease.

V gene TRBV19 combines with J gene TRBJ1-1, with 9 bases lining up with TRBD1. Germline V gene data show CDR1 as LNHDA and CDR2 as SQIVND (reference sequence). CDR3 size: 12 residues. Germline trimming cut 10 bases from V and 4 bases from J; bases unmatched to any gene: 4. CDR3 sequence: CATRQGGTEAFF. For the CDR3, the DNA is TGTGCCACCCGACAGGGGGGCACTGAAGCTTTCTTT.

There are a few counts of this clone. V usage is TRBV18 and J usage is TRBJ2-7, with 12 bases aligning to TRBD2. The CDR3 is 17 residues long. Germline V lookup: CDR1 KGHSH, CDR2 LQKENI. J lost 1 base, V lost 3 bases, and 7 bases had no gene match. Here the CDR3 reads CASSPLPSGGGSYEQYF. For the CDR3, the DNA is TGTGCCAGCTCACCCCTACCTAGCGGGGGGGGTTCCTACGAGCAGTACTTC.

This clone was detected a few times. The rearrangement links TRBV4-2 to TRBJ1-4; TRBD1 aligns across 7 bases. Germline loops: CDR1 LGHNA, CDR2 YNFKEQ. The CDR3 contains 16 residues. V was pared by 1 base and J by 2 bases, with 4 bases of the junction left unmatched. The CDR3 region is CASSQVGGRTNEKLFF. Written as DNA, the CDR3 is TGTGCCAGCAGCCAAGTAGGGGGCAGGACTAATGAAAAACTGTTTTTT.

The rearrangement links TRBV30 to TRBJ2-3; 11 positions agree with TRBD2. The CDR3 consists of 14 residues. The germline V gene has CDR1 GTSNPN and CDR2 SVGIG (reference sequence). Losses at the gene ends were 7 bases for V and 0 bases for J; bases not matched to a gene: 3. CDR3 bases: TGTGCCTCAACTAGCGGGGGAAGCACAGATACGCAGTATTTT. This encodes CASTSGGSTDTQYF. The variable domain in full, with the rest retrieved from reference TRBV30 and TRBJ2-3, is SQTIHQWPATLVQPVGSPLSLECTVEGTSNPNLYWYRQAAGRGLQLLFYSVGIGQISSEVPQNLSASRPQDRQFILSSKKLLLSDSGFYLCASTSGGSTDTQYFGPGTRLTVL.

The rearrangement joins TRBV4-3 to TRBJ1-2; 8 nucleotides align to TRBD1. The germline CDR1 and CDR2 sequences are LGHNA and YSLEER. The CDR3 runs to 14 residues. V lost 3 bases, J lost 5 bases, and 5 bases stayed unmatched. The CDR3, as DNA: TGCGCCAGCAGCCACTCGGACAGGGATTATGGCTACACCTTC. As protein: CASSHSDRDYGYTF.

This clone was seen just once. This chain connects TRBV11-3 to TRBJ2-1; 7 nucleotides match TRBD2. In germline, CDR1 is SGHNT, CDR2 YENEEA. The length of the CDR3 is 15 residues. Germline trimming cut 0 bases from V and 3 bases from J; bases unmatched to any gene: 2. The CDR3 bases are TGTGCCAGCAGCTTAGAGGGGGGGGTCTACAATGAGCAGTTCTTC. Translating it yields CASSLEGGVYNEQFF. The full variable domain, with the rest looked up from reference TRBV11-3 and TRBJ2-1, is EAGVVQSPRYKIIEKKQPVAFWCNPISGHNTLYWYLQNLGQGPELLIRYENEEAVDDSQLPKDRFSAERLKGVDSTLKIQPAELGDSAVYLCASSLEGGVYNEQFFGPGTRLTVL.

This clone was seen once. The chain combines TRBV5-1 with TRBJ1-5, with D uncertain. Germline-derived CDR1 and CDR2 are SGHRS and YFSETQ. V dropped 1 base and J dropped 3 bases, with 8 bases sitting between them. The CDR3 runs 14 residues. In nucleotides, the CDR3 is TGCGCCAGCAGCTTGAGCGGGGACAATCAGCCCCAGCATTTT. Its translation: CASSLSGDNQPQHF.

The rearrangement links TRBV4-3 to TRBJ1-4; TRBD1 matches 9 bases. This CDR3 has 15 amino acids. With V trimmed by 4 bases and J by 8 bases, 8 bases remained unmatched. Germline-derived CDR1 and CDR2 are LGHNA and YSLEER. Written as DNA, the CDR3 is TGCGCCAGCAGCCCGGGGGACAGGGTAAACGAAAAACTGTTTTTT. Amino acids: CASSPGDRVNEKLFF.

The chain combines TRBV24-1 with TRBJ2-5; tentatively, D is TRBD1 (5 bases). Germline lookup yields CDR1 KGHDR and CDR2 SFDVKD. This CDR3 is built from 14 residues. Trimming removed 6 bases at V and 3 bases at J, with 13 bases between. The CDR3 nucleotides are TGTGCCACCAGTCGTTCCAGGGCAGAAGAGACCCAGTACTTC. Translation: CATSRSRAEETQYF.

The gene calls are TRBV5-1 and TRBJ1-5, with D perhaps matching TRBD1 (5 bases). Trimming removed 5 bases at V and 7 bases at J, with 22 bases between. This CDR3 contains 16 residues. The germline V gene encodes CDR1 SGHRS and CDR2 YFSETQ. DNA of the CDR3: TGCGCCAGCAGATTGCAGCCTGGGGGGGACGTCCAGCCCCAGCATTTT. The encoded protein is CASRLQPGGDVQPQHF.

J is TRBJ1-6 and V is TRBV28, with D possibly TRBD1 on 5 matching bases. The germline V gene encodes CDR1 MDHEN and CDR2 SYDVKM. Trimming cost V 3 bases and J 10 bases, with 13 bases left between them. CDR3 length equals 14 residues. The CDR3 is CASSFGGRSSPLHF. Here the CDR3 DNA reads TGTGCCAGCAGTTTCGGGGGTCGAAGCTCACCCCTCCACTTT.

This clone has only a few counts. J is TRBJ1-3 and V is TRBV30, with D perhaps matching TRBD1 (6 bases). CDR1 is GTSNPN and CDR2 is SVGIG in the germline V gene (reference sequence). Trimming stripped 2 bases from V and 0 bases from J, with 11 bases between. CDR3 length equals 15 residues. The CDR3, as DNA: TGTGCCTGGAGTATAACAGGGATCTCTGGAAACACCATATATTTT. Amino acids: CAWSITGISGNTIYF.

This clone was seen a handful of times. The DNA for the CDR3 is TGTGCCAGCAGCTTAAAGGGACAGGCCATGACTAACTATGGCTACACCTTC. Its translation is CASSLKGQAMTNYGYTF. The J gene is TRBJ1-2, the V gene TRBV7-3; 8 nucleotides agree with TRBD1. V lost 1 base and J lost 0; bases outside the gene matches: 7. CDR1 and CDR2 (germline): SGHTA, FQGTGA. The length of the CDR3 is 17 residues.

V and J are TRBV11-2 and TRBJ1-2; 8 bases are a match to TRBD1. CDR1 is SGHAT and CDR2 is FQNNGV in the germline V gene. The CDR3 is made up of 13 amino acids. V shed 4 bases and J 8 bases; nucleotides not matched to a gene: 6. CDR3 sequence: CASSSSGGYGYTF. The DNA for the CDR3 is TGTGCCAGCAGCTCTTCAGGGGGCTACGGCTACACCTTC.

The CDR3: CASSSWQGAPTGYTF. The CDR3 DNA reads as TGTGCCAGCAGCTCGTGGCAGGGGGCGCCGACTGGCTACACCTTC. This rearrangement joins TRBV5-5 to TRBJ1-2, with TRBD1 matching over 8 bases. V was pared by 3 bases and J by 7 bases, with 11 bases of the junction left unmatched. The germline V gene has CDR1 SGHKS and CDR2 YYEKEE (reference sequence). The CDR3 loop spans 15 amino acids.